This T cell receptor beta chain appears in the sequencing data of a study of blood T cell repertoires in COVID-19. Measured with immunoSEQ multiplex PCR; TCRdb has only the in-frame clones, and not every one. The sample comprises roughly 200,000 clones, approximately 79% of which are singletons, and about 5% rests with the top ten. The germline gives CDR1 SGHAT, CDR2 FQNNGV. V was cut by 4 bases and J by 4 bases, with 8 bases left in between. This CDR3 comprises 12 residues. The sequenced material came from PBMCs or T cells enriched from blood (not recorded which). This TCR derives from a woman aged 55-69 years with acute COVID-19. The chain carries TRBV11-2 and TRBJ2-7, with D unresolved. CDR3 in DNA: TGTGCCAGCAGCTCCCAACTTTACGAGCAGTACTTC. Encoded protein: CASSSQLYEQYF.